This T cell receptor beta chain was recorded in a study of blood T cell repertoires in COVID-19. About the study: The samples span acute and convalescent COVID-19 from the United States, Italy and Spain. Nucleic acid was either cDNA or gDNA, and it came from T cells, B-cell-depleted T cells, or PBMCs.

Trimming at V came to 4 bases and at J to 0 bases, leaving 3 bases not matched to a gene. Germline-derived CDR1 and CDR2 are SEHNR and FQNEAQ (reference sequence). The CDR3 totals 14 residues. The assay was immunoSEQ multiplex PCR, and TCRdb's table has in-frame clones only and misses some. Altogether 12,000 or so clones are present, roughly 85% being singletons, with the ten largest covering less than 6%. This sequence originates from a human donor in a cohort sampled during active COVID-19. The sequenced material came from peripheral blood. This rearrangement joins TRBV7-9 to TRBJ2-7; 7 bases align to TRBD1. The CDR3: CASSSRQGSYEQYF. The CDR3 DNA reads TGTGCCAGCAGCTCTCGACAGGGCTCCTACGAGCAGTACTTC.